The 11 T cell receptor beta chains below were found in one sample sequenced in a study of blood T cell repertoires in COVID-19. This table comes from immunoSEQ multiplex PCR, and its TCRdb copy is limited to in-frame clones, with some not included. The repertoire holds roughly 400,000 clones, with 70% to 90% as singletons. Input material: PBMCs or T cells enriched from blood (not recorded which). These receptors originate from a woman younger than 30 who had been exposed to COVID-19.

The V call is TRBV12-3 or TRBV12-4, the J call TRBJ1-2, with D uncertain. The V and J ends lost 4 bases and 3 bases respectively, with 6 bases between them. CDR3 length: 12 residues. The CDR3 spells CASSSNYYGYTF. The CDR3 bases are TGTGCCAGCAGTTCTAACTACTATGGCTACACCTTC.

The chain recombines TRBV9 with TRBJ2-7; 8 nucleotides agree with TRBD2. V shed 0 bases and J 2 bases; nucleotides not matched to a gene: 7. CDR1 is SGDLS and CDR2 is YYNGEE in the germline V gene. This CDR3 has 16 amino acids. Here the CDR3 DNA reads TGTGCCAGCAGCGTAGAGAGCGGGAGAACGACCTACGAGCAGTACTTC. Its translation: CASSVESGRTTYEQYF.

This clone was counted between two and nine times. This chain uses TRBV3-1 (or the pseudogene TRBV3-2) with TRBJ1-2; D not certain. The CDR3 runs 15 residues. Germline-derived CDR1 and CDR2 are LGHDT and YNNKEL (reference sequence). The V gene lost 1 base and the J gene lost 5 bases, with 14 bases spanning the gap. The CDR3 nucleotides are TGTGCCAGCAGCCAAGGGGAAAGGGAGGCATATGGCTACACCTTC. This encodes CASSQGEREAYGYTF.

The genes are TRBV27 and TRBJ2-3, with TRBD1 matching 9 bases. The V and J ends lost 8 bases and 2 bases, in that order; junction bases with no gene match: 5. The V gene's germline CDR1 is MNHEY and CDR2 SMNVEV (reference sequence). The CDR3 totals 14 residues. Written as DNA, the CDR3 is TGTGCCAGCGGCGGGACAGGGTTCACAGATACGCAGTATTTT. Translating it yields CASGGTGFTDTQYF.

The V call is TRBV7-2, the J call TRBJ2-1; possible D gene TRBD2, 6 bases. From germline, CDR1 is SGHTA and CDR2 FQGNSA. This CDR3 contains 15 residues. With 1 base removed from V and 2 bases from J, the gap between germline ends came to 9 bases. The CDR3 DNA follows: TGTGCCAGCAGCTTAGTAGCGGACACCTACAATGAGCAGTTCTTC. Translating it yields CASSLVADTYNEQFF.

The V and J genes are TRBV4-2 and TRBJ2-3, with TRBD2 as a possible D gene (7 bases). CDR3 size: 17 residues. The germline V gene has CDR1 LGHNA and CDR2 YNFKEQ. The V and J ends lost 0 bases and 1 base respectively, with 14 bases between them. CDR3 in amino acids: CASSQDRRGAGTDTQYF. Here the CDR3 DNA reads TGTGCCAGCAGCCAAGATCGACGGGGGGCAGGCACAGATACGCAGTATTTT.

The chain is built from TRBV5-1 and TRBJ2-5; unclear D gene. CDR3 length: 11 residues. Deletions cut 2 bases from V and 5 bases from J, with 4 bases between. CDR1 and CDR2 from the germline V gene are SGHRS and YFSETQ. CDR3 sequence reads: CASSLTETQYF. In DNA form, the CDR3 reads TGCGCCAGCAGCTTAACTGAGACCCAGTACTTC.

The chain couples TRBV4-3 to TRBJ1-6, with D maybe TRBD1 (6 bases). Germline V gives CDR1 LGHNA, CDR2 YSLEER. The CDR3 sequence is 15 residues long. The germline V and J ends were trimmed by 0 bases and 10 bases, with 13 bases remaining between them. CDR3 DNA sequence: TGCGCCAGCAGCCAAGATTACGGGGGGGCCTCACCCCTCCACTTT. Amino acid sequence: CASSQDYGGASPLHF.

The V gene is TRBV7-3, the J gene TRBJ2-1; TRBD1 is a possible D gene (6 bases). Germline assignment: CDR1 SGHTA and CDR2 FQGTGA. The ends were cut back, 5 bases at V and 13 bases at J, with 12 bases in the middle. This CDR3 has 11 amino acids. The CDR3: CASSQDRKQFF. CDR3 nucleotides: TGTGCCAGCAGCCAAGACAGGAAACAGTTCTTC.

With respect to this clone: Distinct nucleotide sequences in the sample also encode this CDR3. The chain carries TRBV28 and TRBJ2-2; TRBD2 is a possible D gene (5 bases). Germline CDR1 MDHEN, CDR2 SYDVKM. The CDR3 contains 14 residues. Trimming removed 6 bases at V and 1 base at J, with 9 bases between. CDR3 sequence reads: CASSRGLNTGELFF. The CDR3 DNA reads as TGTGCCAGCAGCCGCGGACTGAACACCGGGGAGCTGTTTTTT.

In the case of this clone: One junction end does not reproduce the germline sequence, and a read error may be involved. The chain couples TRBV28 to TRBJ1-2, with TRBD1 as a possible D gene (6 bases). The CDR3 is 15 residues long. Germline CDR1 reads MDHEN; CDR2 reads SYDVKM. Here the CDR3 reads CASSSPGGRWVRTRF. In nucleotides, the CDR3 is TGTGCCAGCAGTTCGCCGGGGGGGCGCTGGGTACGAACCCGCTTC.